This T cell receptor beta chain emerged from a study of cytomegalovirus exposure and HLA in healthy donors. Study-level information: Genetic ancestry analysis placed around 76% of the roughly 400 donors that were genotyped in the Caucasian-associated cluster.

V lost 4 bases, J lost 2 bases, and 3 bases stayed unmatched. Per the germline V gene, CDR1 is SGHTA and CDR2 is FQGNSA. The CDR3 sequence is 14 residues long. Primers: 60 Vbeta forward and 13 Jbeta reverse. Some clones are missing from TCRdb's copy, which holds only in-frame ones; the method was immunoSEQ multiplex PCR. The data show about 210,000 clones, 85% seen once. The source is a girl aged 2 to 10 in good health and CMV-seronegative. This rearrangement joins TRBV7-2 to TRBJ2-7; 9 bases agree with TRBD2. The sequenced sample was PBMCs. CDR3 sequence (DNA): TGTGCCAGCAGCTGGACTAGCGACCCCTACGAGCAGTACTTC. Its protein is CASSWTSDPYEQYF.